The 15 T cell receptor beta chains reported below all come from one sample, sequenced in a study of cytomegalovirus exposure and HLA in healthy donors. The study ran its PCR with 60 Vbeta and 13 Jbeta primers. Profiling relied on immunoSEQ multiplex PCR, and the TCRdb table lists in-frame clones only, not all of them. The data hold around 150,000 clones, with roughly 80% observed a single time. The sequenced sample consisted of PBMCs. The receptors stem from a male donor in good health and CMV-seronegative.

This clone was recorded only once. The rearrangement links TRBV5-6 to TRBJ1-2, with 8 nucleotides matching TRBD1. CDR1 is SGHDT, CDR2 YYEEEE, per germline. This CDR3 spans 13 amino acids. The trim removed 0 bases at V and 6 bases at J, leaving 1 base unmatched. CDR3 nucleotide sequence: TGTGCCAGCAGCTTGGACAGGGGGGATGGCTACACCTTC. It encodes CASSLDRGDGYTF.

The chain recombines TRBV7-2 with TRBJ2-2; 9 nucleotides align to TRBD1. The germline V gene has CDR1 SGHTA and CDR2 FQGNSA. The CDR3 extends over 15 amino acids. Germline trimming cut 5 bases from V and 5 bases from J; bases unmatched to any gene: 6. In DNA, the CDR3 is TGTGCCAGCAGCCCACAGGGGGCTGGGACCGGGGAGCTGTTTTTT. As protein: CASSPQGAGTGELFF.

The chain combines TRBV7-2 with TRBJ1-2; D call uncertain. Germline V gene lookup returns CDR1 SGHTA and CDR2 FQGNSA. The CDR3 length is 14 residues. Deletions cut 1 base from V and 2 bases from J, with 8 bases between. The CDR3 region is CASSLVPQNYGYTF. The CDR3 bases are TGTGCCAGCAGCTTAGTCCCCCAGAACTATGGCTACACCTTC.

The chain joins TRBV9 to TRBJ2-7, with D possibly TRBD2 on 5 matching bases. Germline V gives CDR1 SGDLS, CDR2 YYNGEE. This CDR3 contains 14 residues. The V end was cut by 6 bases, the J end by 5 bases, with 18 bases between. CDR3 region: CASNPTGSLNEQYF. The DNA of the CDR3 is TGTGCCAGCAACCCCACGGGGTCTTTAAACGAGCAGTACTTC. The full variable domain, completed using reference TRBV9 and TRBJ2-7, is DSGVTQTPKHLITATGQRVTLRCSPRSGDLSVYWYQQSLDQGLQFLIQYYNGEERAKGNILERFSAQQFPDLHSELNLSSLELGDSALYFCASNPTGSLNEQYFGPGTRLTVT.

The genes are TRBV27 and TRBJ2-7; 10 nucleotides agree with TRBD2. Germline CDR1 reads MNHEY; CDR2 reads SMNVEV (reference sequence). The CDR3 runs to 16 residues. Trimming cost V 4 bases and J 4 bases; bases outside gene matches: 10. In nucleotides, the CDR3 is TGTGCCAGCAGTTCCGGGACTAGCGTGGCATCTTACGAGCAGTACTTC. Translating gives CASSSGTSVASYEQYF.

The genes are TRBV11-2 and TRBJ2-7; D gene uncertain. CDR1 is SGHAT, CDR2 FQNNGV, per germline. This CDR3 is 13 amino acids long. V lost 5 bases and J 1 base, leaving 9 bases between the germline ends. CDR3 sequence reads: CASSPLGSYEQYF. In DNA, the CDR3 is TGTGCCAGCAGCCCCCTAGGATCCTACGAGCAGTACTTC.

On this clone itself: The identical CDR3 is also encoded by other nucleotide sequences in the sample. The rearrangement uses TRBV27 and TRBJ2-3; D might be TRBD2 (6 bases). CDR1 is MNHEY and CDR2 is SMNVEV in the germline V gene (reference sequence). Trimming removed 8 bases at V and 0 bases at J, with 9 bases between. The length of the CDR3 is 13 residues. The CDR3 sequence: CASRGTSTDTQYF. The CDR3 DNA sequence: TGTGCCAGCCGTGGGACTAGCACAGATACGCAGTATTTT.

This clone was found a few times. J is TRBJ1-4 and V is TRBV4-3, with TRBD1 matching 7 bases. The germline CDR1 and CDR2 sequences are LGHNA and YSLEER. V lost 0 bases to trimming and J lost 6 bases; unmatched junction nucleotides: 7. The CDR3 spans 16 residues. This CDR3 reads CASSQEVGRGYEKLFF. The CDR3 coding sequence is TGCGCCAGCAGCCAAGAGGTGGGCAGGGGGTATGAAAAACTGTTTTTT.

This chain joins TRBV27 and TRBJ1-1; unclear D gene. Germline V gene sequence: CDR1 MNHEY, CDR2 SMNVEV (reference sequence). V was clipped by 5 bases and J by 2 bases, with 12 bases between them. The CDR3 spans 14 residues. CDR3 sequence (DNA): TGTGCCAGCAGTCCTACGAGGGAAAACACTGAAGCTTTCTTT. Translated: CASSPTRENTEAFF.

The genes are TRBV7-2 and TRBJ2-6; D is possibly TRBD2 (5 bases). Germline CDR1 SGHTA, CDR2 FQGNSA. This CDR3 spans 15 amino acids. Trimming removed 5 bases at V and 4 bases at J, with 12 bases between. The CDR3 DNA reads TGTGCCAGCAGCCCACCTGGGAGCGGGGCCAACGTCCTGACTTTC. It translates to CASSPPGSGANVLTF.

This clone was detected once. The J gene is TRBJ2-5, the V gene TRBV2; the D gene is possibly TRBD2 (5 bases). Germline-derived CDR1 and CDR2 are SNHLY and FYNNEI. The length of the CDR3 is 13 residues. The V end lost 7 bases, the J end lost 4 bases, and 13 bases lay between the germline ends. CDR3 DNA sequence: TGTGCCAGCACCATATTAGGGAGAGAGACCCAGTACTTC. It codes for CASTILGRETQYF. Complete variable domain (other parts from reference TRBV2 and TRBJ2-5): EPEVTQTPSHQVTQMGQEVILRCVPISNHLYFYWYRQILGQKVEFLVSFYNNEISEKSEIFDDQFSVERPDGSNFTLKIRSTKLEDSAMYFCASTILGRETQYFGPGTRLLVL.

V gene TRBV5-1 combines with J gene TRBJ2-5; 10 bases are shared with TRBD1. The CDR3 runs to 15 residues. Trimming took 3 bases from V and 4 from J; bases not matched to a gene: 6. Germline-derived CDR1 and CDR2 are SGHRS and YFSETQ. The CDR3 spells CASSSGTGVSETQYF. CDR3 nucleotides: TGCGCCAGCAGCTCCGGGACAGGGGTGTCAGAGACCCAGTACTTC. Supplemented by reference TRBV5-1 and TRBJ2-5, the full variable domain reads KAGVTQTPRYLIKTRGQQVTLSCSPISGHRSVSWYQQTPGQGLQFLFEYFSETQRNKGNFPGRFSGRQFSNSRSEMNVSTLELGDSALYLCASSSGTGVSETQYFGPGTRLLVL.

Points on this clone: The same CDR3 is also encoded by other DNA sequences in this sample. The V gene is TRBV5-1, the J gene TRBJ1-1, with a possible D match to TRBD1 (5 bases). The CDR3 is 13 residues long. Germline CDR1 is SGHRS and CDR2 is YFSETQ. Deletions cut 1 base from V and 1 base from J, with 5 bases between. The DNA for the CDR3 is TGCGCCAGCAGCTTGACAGGGAACACTGAAGCTTTCTTT. Amino acids: CASSLTGNTEAFF. Drawing the rest from reference TRBV5-1 and TRBJ1-1, the complete variable domain is KAGVTQTPRYLIKTRGQQVTLSCSPISGHRSVSWYQQTPGQGLQFLFEYFSETQRNKGNFPGRFSGRQFSNSRSEMNVSTLELGDSALYLCASSLTGNTEAFFGQGTRLTVV.

The V call is TRBV19, the J call TRBJ2-2; 14 nucleotides line up with TRBD2. CDR3 length: 18 amino acids. Trimming at V came to 5 bases and at J to 4 bases, leaving 9 bases not matched to a gene. Germline CDR1 and CDR2: LNHDA and SQIVND (reference sequence). CDR3 coding DNA: TGTGCCAGTAGTTCCGCCCGGACTAGCGGGAGGATCACCGGGGAGCTGTTTTTT. Protein product: CASSSARTSGRITGELFF.

The rearrangement joins TRBV18 to TRBJ1-6; 7 nucleotides match TRBD1. Germline V CDR1 and CDR2: KGHSH, LQKENI. Trimming cost V 4 bases and J 14 bases; bases outside gene matches: 8. The CDR3 length is 13 residues. CDR3 loop: CASSLGQGESLHF. CDR3 DNA: TGTGCCAGCTCACTAGGTCAGGGGGAATCCCTCCACTTT.